The clone carrying this TCR beta chain turned up a few times. The germline V and J ends were trimmed by 4 bases and 4 bases, with 10 bases remaining between them. Per the germline V gene, CDR1 is MGHRA and CDR2 is YSYEKL. The CDR3 sequence is 13 residues long. The data were obtained in a study of identifying expanded T cells in peripheral blood. The data were produced by immunoSEQ multiplex PCR, yet TCRdb's version contains in-frame clones alone and is incomplete. The sample lists about 52,000 clones; 82% were seen once. Material for sequencing was blood. This receptor was obtained from a person between 18 and 75 years old in good health. This chain connects TRBV4-1 to TRBJ1-2; D is unresolved. The CDR3 is CASSPQMGYGYTF. In nucleotides, the CDR3 is TGCGCCAGCAGCCCTCAGATGGGCTATGGCTACACCTTC.